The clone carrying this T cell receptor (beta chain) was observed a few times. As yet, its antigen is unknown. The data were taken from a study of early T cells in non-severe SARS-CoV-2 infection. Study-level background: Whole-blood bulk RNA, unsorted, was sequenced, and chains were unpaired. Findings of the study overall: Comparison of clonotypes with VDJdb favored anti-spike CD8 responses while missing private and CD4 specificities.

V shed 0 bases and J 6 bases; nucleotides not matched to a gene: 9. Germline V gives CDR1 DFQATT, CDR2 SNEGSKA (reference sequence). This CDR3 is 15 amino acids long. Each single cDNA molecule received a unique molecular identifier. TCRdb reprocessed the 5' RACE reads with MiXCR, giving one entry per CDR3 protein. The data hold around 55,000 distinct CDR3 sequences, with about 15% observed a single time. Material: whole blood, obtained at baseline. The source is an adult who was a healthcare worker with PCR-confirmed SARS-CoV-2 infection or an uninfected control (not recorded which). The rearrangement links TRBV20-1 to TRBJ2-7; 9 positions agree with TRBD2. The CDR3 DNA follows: TGCAGTGCTAGAGATGGGGAGCGGGAGGAGTCCGAGCAGTACTTC. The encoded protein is CSARDGEREESEQYF.